The following is a T cell receptor beta chain sequence with its context. This clone showed up just once. Its antigen is currently not known. There are no base qualities to consult, and no much larger clone falls within one base. Whole blood was collected in K2EDTA tubes by collaborating institutions according to the institutions' own protocols. Collaborator samples were shipped for TCRbeta analysis as frozen whole blood, isolated PBMCs, or DNA extracted from either sample type. The data belong to a study of blood T cell repertoires in COVID-19 (dated by TCRdb to 2018 to 2021). Context from the whole study: The collaborator samples originated in the United States, Italy and Spain and spanned the acute and convalescent phases of COVID-19. The prospective study material was composed of cDNA or gDNA derived from T cells, B-cell-depleted T cells, or PBMCs. Deeply sampled blood TCRbeta repertoires from subjects exposed to, actively infected with, or recovered from COVID-19 were included in the dataset. A freely available public database, intended as a resource for researchers studying the immune response to SARS-CoV-2, is where the repertoires were released. Samples came from the ongoing ImmuneRACE study (first 160 participants) plus 1,254 subjects from 6 global collaborators. A de-identified subject ID, COVID-19 status, age in years and sex were almost always included in the sample metadata. Where HLA class I and class II types were available, the types were taken from metadata supplied by the sample provider, not from assay-based typing. General conclusions and limits of the study: The amount of clinical and demographic metadata varied by source and participant and was provided uncurated.

The CDR3 holds 13 amino acids from the cysteine to the phenylalanine. Just the 39-base CDR3 DNA is kept, in frame starting at base 1. Compared with germline, V lacks 5 bases and J lacks 1 base; bases without a gene match: 1. Reading the germline V gene gives CDR1 ENHRY and CDR2 SYGVKD. TCRbeta CDR3 regions were amplified from genomic DNA using the immunoSEQ Assay, a bias-controlled multiplex PCR. The authors' pipeline ran thus. The number of nucleated cells in each sample was estimated by amplification of reference gene primers within the assay. To quantify the absolute abundance of each unique TCRbeta CDR3 rearrangement, sequence reads were collapsed and filtered. For each sample, productive Simpson clonality was calculated as the square root of Simpson's diversity index over productive rearrangements. The source is immuneACCESS, and TCRdb retained only in-frame sequences with V and J called. Part of the clones is not carried over; for the studies checked, unresolved V genes explain less than half of this, and the remainder is unexplained. V, J and clone size derive from that table, while D and trimming were established from the DNA sequence. For this sample the table gives approximately 94,000 clones, of which under 90% were detected only once. The ten largest clones add up to over 10% of the sample.

In this chain, TRBV10-3 is recombined with TRBJ2-5; 7 bases in the middle match TRBD1. The TCR originated in a human donor in a cohort sampled during active COVID-19. Sequencing was performed on peripheral blood. The CDR3 region has the sequence CAISRDSQETQYF. The nucleotide sequence is given as TGTGCCATCAGTAGGGACAGCCAAGAGACCCAGTACTTC.